Following are 23 T cell receptor beta chains from one sample sequenced in a study of blood T cell repertoires in COVID-19. Clones were read by immunoSEQ multiplex PCR, and TCRdb kept only the in-frame ones, dropping some. The sample comprises about 210,000 clones, around four fifths of which are singletons, and approximately 2.9% rests with the top ten. Material: peripheral blood. The receptor set was obtained from a man in his fifties or sixties with active or convalescent COVID-19.

The chain combines TRBV9 with TRBJ2-5, with TRBD2 as a possible D gene (6 bases). Germline V gene lookup returns CDR1 SGDLS and CDR2 YYNGEE. The V and J ends lost 4 bases and 9 bases respectively, with 22 bases between them. The CDR3 has 15 residues. CDR3 sequence reads: CASSITQVSGSAQYF. CDR3 bases: TGTGCCAGCAGCATAACACAGGTTAGCGGTTCGGCCCAGTACTTC. Full variable domain (rest looked up from reference TRBV9 and TRBJ2-5): DSGVTQTPKHLITATGQRVTLRCSPRSGDLSVYWYQQSLDQGLQFLIQYYNGEERAKGNILERFSAQQFPDLHSELNLSSLELGDSALYFCASSITQVSGSAQYFGPGTRLLVL.

The rearrangement links TRBV18 to TRBJ2-7, with a possible D match to TRBD1 (6 bases). Germline-derived CDR1 and CDR2 are KGHSH and LQKENI. CDR3 size: 14 residues. Trimming removed 2 bases at V and 3 bases at J, with 11 bases between. CDR3 residues: CASSPNVDSYEQYF. The CDR3 DNA reads TGTGCCAGCTCACCAAATGTGGACAGCTACGAGCAGTACTTC.

The V call is TRBV2, the J call TRBJ1-1; 8 bases line up with TRBD1. Germline V gene data show CDR1 as SNHLY and CDR2 as FYNNEI. V shed 9 bases, J shed 4 bases, and the junction held 7 bases outside the gene matches. This CDR3 comprises 13 residues. The CDR3 DNA is TGTGCCAGATCGATACAGGGGGGCACTGAAGCTTTCTTT. Its protein product is CARSIQGGTEAFF.

J is TRBJ2-3 and V is TRBV27, with D unclear. V was trimmed by 2 bases and J by 0 bases, leaving 9 bases between them. This CDR3 has 15 amino acids. Germline loops: CDR1 MNHEY, CDR2 SMNVEV (reference sequence). The CDR3 DNA sequence: TGTGCCAGCAGTTTAAGGCTAGTTAGCACAGATACGCAGTATTTT. Translated: CASSLRLVSTDTQYF.

This clone came up a few times. The V and J genes are TRBV7-9 and TRBJ2-7; D gene uncertain. From germline, CDR1 is SEHNR and CDR2 FQNEAQ (reference sequence). The CDR3 has 12 residues. The ends were cut back, 1 base at V and 3 bases at J, with 4 bases in the middle. DNA of the CDR3: TGTGCCAGCAGCTTAGGTAGCTACGAGCAGTACTTC. Translating it yields CASSLGSYEQYF.

V gene TRBV19 combines with J gene TRBJ2-3; tentatively, D is TRBD2 (5 bases). The V gene's germline CDR1 is LNHDA and CDR2 SQIVND (reference sequence). The CDR3 consists of 13 residues. V was clipped by 4 bases and J by 5 bases, with 10 bases between them. DNA for the CDR3: TGTGCCAGTAGTACCGGACGGGGAGATACGCAGTATTTT. It codes for CASSTGRGDTQYF.

This clone was seen a handful of times. The gene calls are TRBV4-1 and TRBJ2-6; D is possibly TRBD1 (5 bases). The CDR3 sequence is 16 residues long. V lost 6 bases and J lost 0, with 12 bases in between. Germline CDR1 reads MGHRA; CDR2 reads YSYEKL. The CDR3 sequence: CASSSSRVSGANVLTF. Written as DNA, the CDR3 is TGCGCCAGCAGTTCCTCCAGGGTCTCTGGGGCCAACGTCCTGACTTTC.

This clone was detected a few times. The genes are TRBV19 and TRBJ2-3; D gene uncertain. Germline V CDR1 and CDR2: LNHDA, SQIVND (reference sequence). V was trimmed by 3 bases and J by 0 bases, leaving 10 bases between them. The CDR3 totals 15 residues. CDR3 DNA: TGTGCCAGTAGTATCAACGGGTTGAGCACAGATACGCAGTATTTT. It encodes CASSINGLSTDTQYF.

This clone was detected once. The chain has TRBV5-6 and TRBJ1-2, with TRBD1 matching 9 bases. The junction had 7 bases not matched to a gene; V was cut back by 4 bases and J by 3 bases. From germline, CDR1 is SGHDT and CDR2 YYEEEE. CDR3 length equals 15 residues. This chain's CDR3 is CASSVTGQGDYGYTF. The CDR3 DNA reads as TGTGCCAGCAGCGTAACGGGACAGGGAGACTATGGCTACACCTTC. Full variable domain (remainder filled in from reference TRBV5-6 and TRBJ1-2): DAGVTQSPTHLIKTRGQQVTLRCSPKSGHDTVSWYQQALGQGPQFIFQYYEEEERQRGNFPDRFSGHQFPNYSSELNVNALLLGDSALYLCASSVTGQGDYGYTFGSGTRLTVV.

This clone was seen once. The chain combines TRBV5-4 with TRBJ2-2; a weak D match, TRBD2 (7 bases). V gave up 5 bases and J gave up 7 bases, with 15 bases separating them. Germline CDR1 and CDR2: SGHNT and YYREEE (reference sequence). This CDR3 contains 14 residues. CDR3 loop: CASSTGGWGGELFF. The CDR3 DNA reads as TGTGCCAGCAGTACGGGGGGCTGGGGCGGGGAGCTGTTTTTT.

The rearrangement joins TRBV3-1 (or the pseudogene TRBV3-2) to TRBJ1-1; D call uncertain. Germline lookup yields CDR1 LGHDT and CDR2 YNNKEL (reference sequence). There are 14 residues in the CDR3. V was pared by 2 bases and J by 10 bases, with 17 bases between. CDR3 loop: CASSQPPGAPGAFF. The CDR3 DNA is TGTGCCAGCAGCCAACCTCCGGGAGCCCCGGGAGCTTTCTTT.

This sequence joins TRBV15 and TRBJ1-2, with 9 bases aligning to TRBD1. The CDR3 totals 15 residues. Germline V gene sequence: CDR1 LNHNV, CDR2 YYDKDF (reference sequence). The junction had 5 bases not matched to a gene; V was cut back by 2 bases and J by 4 bases. For the CDR3, the DNA is TGTGCCACCAGCAGAACCGACAGGGGGTCCTATGGCTACACCTTC. Residues: CATSRTDRGSYGYTF.

This clone was detected once. The gene calls are TRBV29-1 and TRBJ2-1, with a possible D match to TRBD1 (6 bases). Germline assignment: CDR1 SQVTM and CDR2 ANQGSEA. The CDR3 contains 14 residues. V dropped 0 bases and J dropped 5 bases, with 11 bases sitting between them. CDR3 protein: CSVEDGDKNNEQFF. The CDR3 nucleotides read TGCAGCGTTGAAGATGGGGACAAGAACAATGAGCAGTTCTTC.

This clone occurred once. The J gene is TRBJ2-6, the V gene TRBV5-1; 9 bases are a match to TRBD1. The CDR3 length is 16 residues. Germline V lookup: CDR1 SGHRS, CDR2 YFSETQ. The V segment lost 3 bases and the J segment 4 bases; nucleotides outside the gene matches: 5. CDR3 protein: CASSYNRGLGANVLTF. The CDR3 nucleotides are TGCGCCAGCAGCTACAACAGGGGGCTAGGGGCCAACGTCCTGACTTTC.

This sequence joins TRBV2 and TRBJ2-2; 8 bases are a match to TRBD1. CDR3 length equals 15 residues. In germline, CDR1 is SNHLY, CDR2 FYNNEI. V shed 6 bases, J shed 1 base, and the junction held 4 bases outside the gene matches. The CDR3 nucleotides read TGTGCCAGCAGAAAACAGGGGGGGAACACCGGGGAGCTGTTTTTT. This sequence encodes CASRKQGGNTGELFF.

A few counts support this clone. This rearrangement joins TRBV7-8 to TRBJ2-3; 10 nucleotides agree with TRBD2. J lost 1 base, V lost 0 bases, and 4 bases had no gene match. CDR3 length: 17 amino acids. Per germline, CDR1 SGHVS and CDR2 FQNEAQ. The CDR3 nucleotides read TGTGCCAGCAGCTTAGCCGCCAGCGGGAGGGGCACAGATACGCAGTATTTT. This translates into CASSLAASGRGTDTQYF.

In its sample, this clone was seen a few times. V is TRBV2 and J is TRBJ2-7; the match to TRBD1 covers 12 bases. The junction had 5 bases not matched to a gene; V was cut back by 6 bases and J by 5 bases. Per germline, CDR1 SNHLY and CDR2 FYNNEI. The CDR3 totals 14 residues. In nucleotides, the CDR3 is TGTGCCAGCAGCCCGGGACAGGGGGCAGACGAGCAGTACTTC. Translated: CASSPGQGADEQYF.

This clone was counted a single time. The chain is built from TRBV7-9 and TRBJ2-3, with 8 bases that match TRBD2. CDR3 size: 15 residues. With V trimmed by 9 bases and J by 2 bases, 10 bases remained unmatched. The germline gives CDR1 SEHNR, CDR2 FQNEAQ (reference sequence). This chain's CDR3 is CASLEGREVTDTQYF. CDR3 DNA sequence: TGTGCCAGTCTGGAGGGGCGGGAGGTCACAGATACGCAGTATTTT.

The rearrangement joins TRBV27 to TRBJ2-7; 8 nucleotides agree with TRBD2. The junction had 10 bases not matched to a gene; V was cut back by 5 bases and J by 7 bases. Germline V gene data show CDR1 as MNHEY and CDR2 as SMNVEV (reference sequence). CDR3 length: 14 amino acids. The CDR3 loop is CASSPPPGGREQYF. As DNA, the CDR3 is TGTGCCAGCAGTCCTCCCCCTGGCGGGAGGGAGCAGTACTTC.

The gene calls are TRBV4-1 and TRBJ1-3, with D unclear. In germline, CDR1 is MGHRA, CDR2 YSYEKL. V lost 1 base and J 0 bases, leaving 16 bases between the germline ends. The CDR3 loop spans 18 amino acids. The CDR3 loop is CASSQAKGEANSGNTIYF. CDR3 in DNA: TGCGCCAGCAGCCAAGCTAAAGGTGAGGCCAACTCTGGAAACACCATATATTTT.

This chain uses TRBV6-1 with TRBJ2-1; D might be TRBD2 (6 bases). This CDR3 is built from 15 residues. Between the trimmed V and J ends, which lost 3 bases and 7 bases, there was a span of 16 bases. Per germline, CDR1 MNHNS and CDR2 SASEGT. The CDR3 sequence: CASSEGLARVNEQFF. Here the CDR3 DNA reads TGTGCCAGCAGTGAGGGACTTGCGAGGGTAAATGAGCAGTTCTTC.

The chain couples TRBV18 to TRBJ2-3; 12 bases match TRBD2. Germline CDR1 is KGHSH and CDR2 is LQKENI. This CDR3 has 16 residues. The V gene end was trimmed by 6 bases and the J gene end by 0 bases; junction bases not matched to a gene: 4. The CDR3 here is CASSLLAGGSTDTQYF. CDR3 nucleotide sequence: TGTGCCAGCTCCCTGCTAGCGGGAGGGAGCACAGATACGCAGTATTTT.

The V gene is TRBV5-1, the J gene TRBJ2-7; 9 bases map to TRBD2. V lost 0 bases and J lost 3; bases outside the gene matches: 7. CDR1 and CDR2 from the germline V gene are SGHRS and YFSETQ. The CDR3 is 16 residues long. The CDR3 region is CASSLAGTSSYYEQYF. CDR3 nucleotides: TGCGCCAGCAGCTTGGCCGGGACTAGCAGTTACTACGAGCAGTACTTC.